A single sample gave rise to the 19 T cell receptor beta chains below, sequenced in a study of blood T cell repertoires in COVID-19. TCRdb's copy holds only in-frame clones and misses some; the assay was immunoSEQ multiplex PCR. There are 20,000 to 25,000 clones in the sample; about nine tenths occur only once, and approximately 17% lies in the top ten. Sequenced input: peripheral blood. The source of these receptors is a woman older than 75 with acute or convalescent COVID-19.

This chain connects TRBV29-1 to TRBJ2-3; perhaps TRBD2 as D (7 bases). Germline lookup yields CDR1 SQVTM and CDR2 ANQGSEA. V was pared by 6 bases and J by 2 bases, with 18 bases between. The CDR3 totals 15 residues. As DNA, the CDR3 is TGCAGCGTAGCCCTATTTGCGGGGGCCACAGATACGCAGTATTTT. This encodes CSVALFAGATDTQYF.

The rearrangement joins TRBV6-5 to TRBJ1-1; D remains ambiguous. The V end was cut by 6 bases, the J end by 3 bases, with 14 bases between. CDR1 is MNHEY and CDR2 is SVGAGI in the germline V gene. The CDR3 has 14 residues. CDR3 nucleotides: TGTGCCAGCAGAGCTCTGCGTGGTTACACTGAAGCTTTCTTT. Translated: CASRALRGYTEAFF.

The rearrangement joins TRBV7-2 to TRBJ1-5; D may be TRBD1 (5 bases). Germline loops: CDR1 SGHTA, CDR2 FQGNSA. The CDR3 extends over 15 amino acids. With 4 bases removed from V and 5 bases from J, the gap between germline ends came to 15 bases. CDR3 sequence (DNA): TGTGCCAGCAGCTCCCGGACTGGGGGGGATCAGCCCCAGCATTTT. It yields the protein CASSSRTGGDQPQHF.

The count of this clone is one. V usage is TRBV6-5 and J usage is TRBJ1-5, with D possibly being TRBD1 (6 bases). Germline-derived CDR1 and CDR2 are MNHEY and SVGAGI. The CDR3 runs 14 residues. V was shortened by 6 bases and J by 6 bases, with 15 bases between the two germline ends. The CDR3 DNA sequence: TGTGCCAGCAGCCCAGGGTGGGGGCTTCAGCCCCAGCATTTT. Translated: CASSPGWGLQPQHF.

The rearrangement links TRBV19 to TRBJ2-4, with D possibly TRBD2 on 6 matching bases. The V gene's germline CDR1 is LNHDA and CDR2 SQIVND (reference sequence). This CDR3 is built from 14 residues. V gave up 4 bases and J gave up 8 bases, with 15 bases separating them. The CDR3 protein is CASSKQEGGDIQYF. CDR3 DNA sequence: TGTGCCAGTAGTAAACAGGAGGGAGGAGACATTCAGTACTTC.

The chain recombines TRBV7-6 with TRBJ1-3; 10 bases line up with TRBD1. The CDR3 is 16 residues long. V shed 5 bases, J shed 4 bases, and the junction held 8 bases outside the gene matches. The germline V gene encodes CDR1 SGHVS and CDR2 FNYEAQ. In DNA form, the CDR3 reads TGTGCCAGCAGCCTGACAGGGGGCGCGGGGGGAAACACCATATATTTT. This codes for CASSLTGGAGGNTIYF. The variable domain in full, with the rest retrieved from reference TRBV7-6 and TRBJ1-3, is GAGVSQSPRYKVTKRGQDVALRCDPISGHVSLYWYRQALGQGPEFLTYFNYEAQQDKSGLPNDRFSAERPEGSISTLTIQRTEQRDSAMYRCASSLTGGAGGNTIYFGEGSWLTVV.

The V gene is TRBV7-8, the J gene TRBJ2-3; 10 bases match TRBD1. The V and J ends lost 4 bases and 1 base, in that order; junction bases with no gene match: 5. In germline, CDR1 is SGHVS, CDR2 FQNEAQ. There are 16 residues in the CDR3. As DNA, the CDR3 is TGTGCCAGCAGCTCATCCGGGACAGGGGGCACAGATACGCAGTATTTT. Translated: CASSSSGTGGTDTQYF.

The V call is TRBV9, the J call TRBJ1-1, with TRBD1 matching 8 bases. This CDR3 has 13 residues. The trim removed 3 bases at V and 5 bases at J, leaving 3 bases unmatched. CDR1 and CDR2 (germline): SGDLS, YYNGEE. The CDR3, as DNA: TGTGCCAGCAGCGCCAGACAGGGGACTGAAGCTTTCTTT. Amino acids: CASSARQGTEAFF. The whole variable domain, filled in from reference TRBV9 and TRBJ1-1, reads DSGVTQTPKHLITATGQRVTLRCSPRSGDLSVYWYQQSLDQGLQFLIQYYNGEERAKGNILERFSAQQFPDLHSELNLSSLELGDSALYFCASSARQGTEAFFGQGTRLTVV.

The chain recombines TRBV7-2 with TRBJ1-6; D ambiguous. Trimming removed 1 base from V and 9 bases from J, with 7 bases in between. CDR1 is SGHTA, CDR2 FQGNSA, per germline. There are 13 residues in the CDR3. In DNA, the CDR3 is TGTGCCAGCAGCTTAGTCCTAAGTTCACCCCTCCACTTT. Translation gives CASSLVLSSPLHF.

The chain uses TRBV10-3 and TRBJ2-7; tentative D call: TRBD2 (6 bases). The CDR3 totals 13 residues. Germline values: CDR1 ENHRY, CDR2 SYGVKD. Trimming cost V 6 bases and J 7 bases, with 16 bases left between them. As DNA, the CDR3 is TGTGCCATCAGCCCGCGGCAGGAGGGGGAGCAGTACTTC. As protein: CAISPRQEGEQYF.

The V call is TRBV3-1 (or the pseudogene TRBV3-2), the J call TRBJ2-7; 12 nucleotides match TRBD2. CDR3 size: 16 residues. CDR1 and CDR2 from the germline V gene are LGHDT and YNNKEL (reference sequence). Trimming cost V 4 bases and J 6 bases; bases outside gene matches: 10. The CDR3 DNA reads as TGTGCCAGCAGCCCTTACGGGCTAGCGGGGGGGTTCGAGCAGTACTTC. Its translation: CASSPYGLAGGFEQYF.

Remarks on this clone: One end of the junction does not line up with germline, which may come from a read error. This sequence joins TRBV27 and TRBJ2-2; TRBD1 matches at 9 bases. Germline loops: CDR1 MNHEY, CDR2 SMNVEV (reference sequence). This CDR3 comprises 15 residues. CDR3: CASSTGTGNAGELFF. As DNA, the CDR3 is TGTGCCAGCAGTACCGGGACAGGGAACGCCGGGGAGCTGTTTTTT.

The J gene is TRBJ2-1, the V gene TRBV7-8, with 9 bases that match TRBD2. Trimming took 4 bases from V and 3 from J; bases not matched to a gene: 4. The CDR3 sequence is 15 residues long. The germline CDR1 and CDR2 sequences are SGHVS and FQNEAQ. CDR3 DNA: TGTGCCAGCAGCTCGGGGACTAGCAGCTACAATGAGCAGTTCTTC. Protein: CASSSGTSSYNEQFF.

The V and J genes are TRBV7-8 and TRBJ2-3; D is uncertain. Trimming stripped 5 bases from V and 0 bases from J, with 15 bases between. CDR1 is SGHVS and CDR2 is FQNEAQ in the germline V gene. The CDR3 is made up of 16 amino acids. The CDR3: CASSRDGFPSTDTQYF. CDR3 DNA: TGTGCCAGCAGCCGAGACGGTTTCCCTAGCACAGATACGCAGTATTTT.

The chain couples TRBV27 to TRBJ1-2, with 8 bases that match TRBD1. With V trimmed by 0 bases and J by 8 bases, 17 bases remained unmatched. Per germline, CDR1 MNHEY and CDR2 SMNVEV (reference sequence). The CDR3 has 18 residues. CDR3 DNA sequence: TGTGCCAGCAGTTTATCGATCTCTAGAGGCAGGGGGCTAGGAGGCTACACCTTC. Protein sequence: CASSLSISRGRGLGGYTF.

The CDR3 region is CASSQRQGMDYGYTF. The CDR3 DNA reads as TGTGCCAGCAGCCAACGACAGGGGATGGACTATGGCTACACCTTC. The gene calls are TRBV3-1 (or the pseudogene TRBV3-2) and TRBJ1-2; TRBD1 matches 8 bases. V shed 2 bases, J shed 3 bases, and the junction held 5 bases outside the gene matches. The CDR3 runs to 15 residues. Germline V CDR1 and CDR2: LGHDT, YNNKEL (reference sequence).

Turning to this clone: Sequence at one end of the junction differs from germline and may be a read error. V gene TRBV10-2 combines with J gene TRBJ1-3; a possible D gene is TRBD1 (6 bases). CDR3 length equals 15 residues. Germline loops: CDR1 WSHSY, CDR2 SAAADI. The DNA of the CDR3 is TGCGCGAGCAGTGGGGGCTCAGGCTCTGGAAACACCATATATTTT. Translated, it gives CASSGGSGSGNTIYF.

V usage is TRBV10-3 and J usage is TRBJ2-3, with TRBD2 matching over 12 bases. CDR3 length: 17 amino acids. Germline CDR1 and CDR2: ENHRY and SYGVKD. V gave up 3 bases and J gave up 2 bases; unmatched junction bases: 6. In nucleotides, the CDR3 is TGTGCCATCAGTGATTCTAGCGGGGGGGCTAACACAGATACGCAGTATTTT. Its translation: CAISDSSGGANTDTQYF.

The J gene is TRBJ1-4, the V gene TRBV4-1; no clear D gene. This CDR3 is built from 16 residues. Trimming shortened V by 1 base and J by 0 bases, and 9 bases separated the two germline ends. The V gene's germline CDR1 is MGHRA and CDR2 YSYEKL. The CDR3 DNA reads as TGCGCCAGCAGCCAAGTCCGGGGAGCAACTAATGAAAAACTGTTTTTT. As protein: CASSQVRGATNEKLFF.